The 6 T cell receptor beta chains reported below all come from one sample, sequenced in a study of blood T cell repertoires in COVID-19. Clones were read by immunoSEQ multiplex PCR, and TCRdb kept only the in-frame ones, dropping some. The sample carries fewer than 350,000 clones, around 85% recorded once. Source material: peripheral blood. The source of these receptors is a woman aged 30 to 39 who had recovered from COVID-19.

This chain connects TRBV29-1 to TRBJ1-2; D gene ambiguous. Trimming left V 6 bases short and J 3 bases short, with 11 bases between. There are 12 residues in the CDR3. Per germline, CDR1 SQVTM and CDR2 ANQGSEA. The CDR3 DNA reads as TGCAGCGTCACGACGGGTGACTATGGCTACACCTTC. It encodes CSVTTGDYGYTF.

This clone was recorded a few times. The chain is built from TRBV7-2 and TRBJ1-5, with 8 bases matching TRBD1. The germline V gene has CDR1 SGHTA and CDR2 FQGNSA. This CDR3 contains 14 residues. Losses at the gene ends were 4 bases for V and 4 bases for J; bases not matched to a gene: 3. The CDR3 DNA is TGTGCCAGCAGCTCACAGGGGGGGAATCAGCCCCAGCATTTT. Amino acids: CASSSQGGNQPQHF.

The chain employs TRBV12-3 or TRBV12-4 and TRBJ1-1, with unresolved D. This CDR3 comprises 10 residues. Trimming stripped 7 bases from V and 10 bases from J, with 10 bases between. CDR3 coding DNA: TGTGCCAGCAAGCGGGATCGAGCTTTCTTT. This gives the protein CASKRDRAFF.

This clone has a handful of counts. The chain joins TRBV28 to TRBJ2-7; D not certain. The CDR3 totals 14 residues. V was cut by 6 bases and J by 3 bases, with 15 bases left in between. From germline, CDR1 is MDHEN and CDR2 SYDVKM. CDR3 residues: CASRLTYSYYEQYF. CDR3 nucleotide sequence: TGTGCCAGCAGACTTACGTACAGTTACTACGAGCAGTACTTC.

CDR3 bases: TGTGCCAGCAGCCCCTCGGAGGGGCCAGAGACCCAGTACTTC. Translation gives CASSPSEGPETQYF. The chain carries TRBV27 and TRBJ2-5, with D perhaps matching TRBD2 (6 bases). V lost 6 bases and J 4 bases, leaving 15 bases between the germline ends. This CDR3 spans 14 amino acids. Looked up from germline, CDR1 is MNHEY and CDR2 is SMNVEV (reference sequence).

This chain uses TRBV7-2 with TRBJ2-1; 9 nucleotides line up with TRBD1. Germline CDR1 SGHTA, CDR2 FQGNSA. Unmatched junction bases numbered 6, after V lost 1 base and J lost 2 bases. The CDR3 loop spans 17 amino acids. CDR3 amino acids: CASSLVVGTGPYNEQFF. In DNA, the CDR3 is TGTGCCAGCAGCTTAGTCGTAGGGACAGGGCCCTACAATGAGCAGTTCTTC.